This TCR beta chain was sequenced during a study of CD8+CD57+ T cells in acquired aplastic anemia. Study-wide findings and caveats: About 29 sequences, all CD8+ CDR3, were shared between patients and controls.

Genomic DNA, serving as template, underwent TCR beta VDJ and CDR3 profiling. TCRdb passed the reads through MiXCR, listing each CDR3 protein once. This sample has about 190,000 distinct CDR3 sequences, with roughly half found just once. To note about this clonotype: Its antigen is unidentified.

The CDR3 is made up of 12 amino acids. V shed 2 bases and J shed 13 bases, with 14 bases lying between them. Per germline, CDR1 SGHVS and CDR2 FNYEAQ. The chain carries TRBV7-6 and TRBJ1-1; D ambiguous. Sample: sorted CD4+, CD8+, or CD8+CD57+ T cells (not recorded which) from PBMCs. The sequence was obtained from a human donor in good health, serving as a control. This CDR3 reads CASSLSGPRDFF. In nucleotides, the CDR3 is TGTGCCAGCAGCTTAAGTGGCCCCAGAGATTTCTTT.